One sample yielded the 7 T cell receptor beta chains listed below, sequenced in a study of blood T cell repertoires in COVID-19. Profiling relied on immunoSEQ multiplex PCR, and the TCRdb table lists in-frame clones only, not all of them. This sample has some 170,000 clones, with about nine tenths found just once. Sequenced material: peripheral blood. The receptor source for this set is a woman between 50 and 59 years old with acute or convalescent COVID-19.

V and J are TRBV20-1 and TRBJ1-2; possibly TRBD1 for D (6 bases). The CDR3 sequence is 11 residues long. Germline lookup yields CDR1 DFQATT and CDR2 SNEGSKA (reference sequence). V was clipped by 8 bases and J by 5 bases, with 12 bases between them. CDR3 region: CSHLGQYGYTF. In nucleotides, the CDR3 is TGCAGTCACCTCGGACAGTATGGCTACACCTTC.

The rearrangement joins TRBV6-1 to TRBJ1-3; D is perhaps TRBD1 (5 bases). V was clipped by 2 bases and J by 1 base, with 12 bases between them. The CDR3 totals 16 residues. Germline CDR1 MNHNS, CDR2 SASEGT. The CDR3 region is CASSESAGPSGNTIYF. CDR3 nucleotide sequence: TGTGCCAGCAGTGAATCCGCAGGGCCGTCTGGAAACACCATATATTTT.

The gene calls are TRBV18 and TRBJ1-1; 9 bases agree with TRBD1. Looked up from germline, CDR1 is KGHSH and CDR2 is LQKENI. The CDR3 covers 15 residues. With 4 bases clipped from V and 3 bases from J, the junction kept 6 bases outside the gene matches. The CDR3 loop reads CASSRTTGGDTEAFF. The CDR3 bases are TGTGCCAGCTCACGGACGACAGGGGGGGACACTGAAGCTTTCTTT. Combining the CDR3 with reference TRBV18 and TRBJ1-1 gives the whole variable domain NAGVMQNPRHLVRRRGQEARLRCSPMKGHSHVYWYRQLPEEGLKFMVYLQKENIIDESGMPKERFSAEFPKEGPSILRIQQVVRGDSAAYFCASSRTTGGDTEAFFGQGTRLTVV.

This chain connects TRBV4-3 to TRBJ2-1; TRBD1 matches 10 bases. V shed 1 base and J 6 bases; nucleotides not matched to a gene: 6. Germline V gives CDR1 LGHNA, CDR2 YSLEER. The CDR3 is 16 amino acids. In nucleotides, the CDR3 is TGCGCCAGCAGCCAAGTTGGGGACAGGGGTCGCAATGAGCAGTTCTTC. The encoded protein is CASSQVGDRGRNEQFF.

This chain uses TRBV18 with TRBJ1-2, with TRBD1 matching over 9 bases. Trimming took 4 bases from V and 2 from J; bases not matched to a gene: 5. The CDR3 covers 15 residues. Germline V gene data show CDR1 as KGHSH and CDR2 as LQKENI. CDR3 bases: TGTGCCAGCTCACAACAGGGGGCGCTGAACTATGGCTACACCTTC. Its protein is CASSQQGALNYGYTF.

The chain is built from TRBV7-2 and TRBJ1-1; maybe TRBD1 (6 bases). This CDR3 is built from 16 residues. The germline CDR1 and CDR2 sequences are SGHTA and FQGNSA. The V and J ends lost 3 bases and 2 bases respectively, with 16 bases between them. The CDR3 DNA sequence: TGTGCCAGCAGCTTCCCGGGACACCCCATAAACACTGAAGCTTTCTTT. Its protein product is CASSFPGHPINTEAFF.

This chain joins TRBV24-1 and TRBJ2-5, with 9 bases aligning to TRBD1. The CDR3 is 15 residues long. V shed 1 base and J 3 bases; nucleotides not matched to a gene: 2. Germline V gene lookup returns CDR1 KGHDR and CDR2 SFDVKD. CDR3 DNA sequence: TGTGCCACCAGTGATTTTGGACAGGGGAAAGAGACCCAGTACTTC. This sequence encodes CATSDFGQGKETQYF.